The rows below give T cell receptor beta chains drawn from one sample of a study of blood T cell repertoires in COVID-19. TCRdb's table, derived via immunoSEQ multiplex PCR, lists solely in-frame clones and lacks some. The sample yields about 320,000 clones, under 95% seen once. The specimen was PBMCs or T cells enriched from blood (not recorded which). The receptor set was obtained from a man between 60 and 75 years old who had recovered from COVID-19. CDR3s include the opening cysteine and the closing phenylalanine or tryptophan. The D gene is left open where the match is weak. Not every row has a clone size; where given, it reads once, few, many or a size class.

TRBV19	TRBJ1-2	NA	17	NA	CASSIRGSNWVNYGYTF
TRBV6-4	TRBJ2-1	NA	15	once	CASSLGGLSYNEQFF
TRBV3-1/TRBV3-2	TRBJ1-6	NA	13	NA	CASSPQTNSPLHF
TRBV18	TRBJ2-7	NA	11	NA	CASSPPNEQYF
TRBV28	TRBJ1-2	NA	14	NA	CASSLVRGESGYTF
TRBV19	TRBJ2-7	NA	14	NA	CASSIRRENYEQYF
TRBV19	TRBJ1-2	TRBD1	14	NA	CATTGTGKMNGYTF
TRBV12-3/TRBV12-4	TRBJ1-2	NA	13	NA	CASSWTVNYGYTF
TRBV11-3	TRBJ2-7	NA	13	NA	CASSLGTLSEQYF
TRBV7-8	TRBJ2-1	NA	13	NA	CASSQQGYNEQFF
TRBV11-1	TRBJ2-3	TRBD1	16	NA	CASSLAGTGVADTQYF